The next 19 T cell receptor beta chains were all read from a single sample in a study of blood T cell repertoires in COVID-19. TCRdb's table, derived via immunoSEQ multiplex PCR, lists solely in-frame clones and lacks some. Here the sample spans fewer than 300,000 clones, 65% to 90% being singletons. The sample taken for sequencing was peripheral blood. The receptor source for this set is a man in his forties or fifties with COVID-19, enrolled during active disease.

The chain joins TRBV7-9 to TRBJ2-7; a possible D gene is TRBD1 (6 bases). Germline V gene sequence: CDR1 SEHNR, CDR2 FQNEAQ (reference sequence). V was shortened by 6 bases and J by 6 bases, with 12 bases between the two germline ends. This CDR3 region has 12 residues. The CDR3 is CASRFTGIEQYF. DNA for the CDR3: TGTGCCAGCAGGTTTACAGGGATCGAGCAGTACTTC.

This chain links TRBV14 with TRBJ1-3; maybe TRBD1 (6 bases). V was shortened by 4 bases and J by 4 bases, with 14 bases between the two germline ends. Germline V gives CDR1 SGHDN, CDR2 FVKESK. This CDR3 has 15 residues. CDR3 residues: CASSLYGTPGNTIYF. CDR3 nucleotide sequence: TGTGCCAGCAGCCTCTACGGGACACCAGGAAACACCATATATTTT.

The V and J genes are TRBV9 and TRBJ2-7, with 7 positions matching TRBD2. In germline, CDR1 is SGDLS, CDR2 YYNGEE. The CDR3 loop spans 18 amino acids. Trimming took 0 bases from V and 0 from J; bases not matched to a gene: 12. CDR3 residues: CASSVGLAGESSSYEQYF. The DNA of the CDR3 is TGTGCCAGCAGCGTAGGACTAGCAGGAGAGTCAAGCTCCTACGAGCAGTACTTC.

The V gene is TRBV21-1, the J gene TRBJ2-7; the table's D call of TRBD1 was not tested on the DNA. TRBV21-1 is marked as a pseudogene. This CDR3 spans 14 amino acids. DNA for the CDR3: TGTGCCAGCAGCAAACTGGGACAGACCTACGAGCAGTACTTC. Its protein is CASSKLGQTYEQYF.

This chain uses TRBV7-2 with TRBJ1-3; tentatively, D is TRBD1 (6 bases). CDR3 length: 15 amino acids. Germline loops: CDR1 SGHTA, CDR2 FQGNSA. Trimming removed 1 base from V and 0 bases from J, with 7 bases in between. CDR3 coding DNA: TGTGCCAGCAGCTTAGAACAGGGCTCTGGAAACACCATATATTTT. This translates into CASSLEQGSGNTIYF.

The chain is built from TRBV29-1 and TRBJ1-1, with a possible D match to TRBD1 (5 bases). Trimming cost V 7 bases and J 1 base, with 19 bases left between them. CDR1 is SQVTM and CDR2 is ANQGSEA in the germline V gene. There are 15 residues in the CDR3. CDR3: CSGTLGTDRNTEAFF. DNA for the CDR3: TGCAGCGGTACACTTGGAACAGACAGGAACACTGAAGCTTTCTTT.

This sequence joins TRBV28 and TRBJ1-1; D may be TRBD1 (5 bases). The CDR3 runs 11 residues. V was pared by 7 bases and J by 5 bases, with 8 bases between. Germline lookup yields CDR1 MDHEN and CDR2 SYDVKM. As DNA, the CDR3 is TGTGCCAGCAATCGGGGGACTGAAGCTTTCTTT. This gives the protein CASNRGTEAFF.

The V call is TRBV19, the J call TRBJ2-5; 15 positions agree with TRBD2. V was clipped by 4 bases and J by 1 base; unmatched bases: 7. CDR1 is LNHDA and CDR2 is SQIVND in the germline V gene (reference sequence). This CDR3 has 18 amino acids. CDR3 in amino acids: CASSSGTSGRPSQETQYF. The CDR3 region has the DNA TGTGCCAGTAGTAGCGGGACTAGCGGGAGGCCAAGCCAAGAGACCCAGTACTTC.

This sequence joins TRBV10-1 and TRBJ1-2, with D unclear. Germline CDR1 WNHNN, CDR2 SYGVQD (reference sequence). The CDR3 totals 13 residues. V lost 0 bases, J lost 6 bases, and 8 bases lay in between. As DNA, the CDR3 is TGCGCCAGCAGTGAGTCGCGAGGGAATGGCTACACCTTC. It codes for CASSESRGNGYTF.

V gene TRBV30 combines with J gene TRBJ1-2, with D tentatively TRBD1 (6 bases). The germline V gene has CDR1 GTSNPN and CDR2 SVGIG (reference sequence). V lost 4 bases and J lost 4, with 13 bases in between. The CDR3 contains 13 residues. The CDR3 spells CAWTAGGLYGYTF. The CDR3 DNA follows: TGTGCCTGGACGGCGGGGGGCCTCTATGGCTACACCTTC. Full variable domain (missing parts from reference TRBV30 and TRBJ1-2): SQTIHQWPATLVQPVGSPLSLECTVEGTSNPNLYWYRQAAGRGLQLLFYSVGIGQISSEVPQNLSASRPQDRQFILSSKKLLLSDSGFYLCAWTAGGLYGYTFGSGTRLTVV.

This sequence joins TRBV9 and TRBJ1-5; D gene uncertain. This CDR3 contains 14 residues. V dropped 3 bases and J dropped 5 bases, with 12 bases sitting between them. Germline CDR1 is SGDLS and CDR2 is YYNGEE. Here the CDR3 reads CASSAGVADQPQHF. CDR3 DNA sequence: TGTGCCAGCAGCGCCGGAGTAGCCGATCAGCCCCAGCATTTT.

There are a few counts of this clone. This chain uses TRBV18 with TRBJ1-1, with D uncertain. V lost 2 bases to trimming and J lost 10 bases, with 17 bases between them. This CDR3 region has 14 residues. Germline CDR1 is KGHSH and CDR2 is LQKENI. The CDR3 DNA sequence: TGTGCCAGCTCACCAGAGAACGTAGTGAGTGGAGCTTTCTTT. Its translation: CASSPENVVSGAFF.

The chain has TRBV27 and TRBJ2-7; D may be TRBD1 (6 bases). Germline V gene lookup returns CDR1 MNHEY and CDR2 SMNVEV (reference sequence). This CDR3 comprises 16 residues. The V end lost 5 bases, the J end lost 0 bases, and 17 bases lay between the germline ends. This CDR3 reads CASSPWDTLGSYEQYF. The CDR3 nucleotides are TGTGCCAGCAGTCCATGGGACACGCTCGGCTCCTACGAGCAGTACTTC.

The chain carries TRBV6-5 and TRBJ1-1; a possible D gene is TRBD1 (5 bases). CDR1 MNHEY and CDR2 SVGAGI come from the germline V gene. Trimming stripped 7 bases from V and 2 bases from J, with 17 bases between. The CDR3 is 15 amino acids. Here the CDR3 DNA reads TGTGCCAGCAACAAGGAGGGTAGGGGAAACACTGAAGCTTTCTTT. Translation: CASNKEGRGNTEAFF.

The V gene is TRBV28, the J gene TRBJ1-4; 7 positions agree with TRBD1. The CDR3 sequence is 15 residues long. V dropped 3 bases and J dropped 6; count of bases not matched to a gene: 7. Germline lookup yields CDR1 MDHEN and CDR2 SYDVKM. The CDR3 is CASSFEGGFYEKLFF. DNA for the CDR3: TGTGCCAGCAGTTTCGAAGGGGGCTTCTATGAAAAACTGTTTTTT.

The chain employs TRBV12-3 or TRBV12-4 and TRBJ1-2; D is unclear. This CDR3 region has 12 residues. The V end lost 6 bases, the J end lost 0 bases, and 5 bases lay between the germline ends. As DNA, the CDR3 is TGTGCCAGCAGCAAATCTAACTATGGCTACACCTTC. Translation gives CASSKSNYGYTF.

CDR3 amino acids: CAWRAGNNSPLHF. Here the CDR3 DNA reads TGTGCCTGGAGAGCGGGGAATAATTCACCCCTCCACTTT. The chain employs TRBV30 and TRBJ1-6; unclear D gene. V dropped 3 bases and J dropped 5 bases, with 8 bases sitting between them. This CDR3 contains 13 residues. Germline CDR1 is GTSNPN and CDR2 is SVGIG (reference sequence).

Here the CDR3 reads CASSLIGVQPQHF. As DNA, the CDR3 is TGTGCCAGCAGCTTGATCGGGGTACAGCCCCAGCATTTT. The chain joins TRBV12-3 or TRBV12-4 to TRBJ1-5; the D is unclear. Trimming pared 6 bases from V and 7 bases from J, leaving 13 bases between. The CDR3 has 13 residues.

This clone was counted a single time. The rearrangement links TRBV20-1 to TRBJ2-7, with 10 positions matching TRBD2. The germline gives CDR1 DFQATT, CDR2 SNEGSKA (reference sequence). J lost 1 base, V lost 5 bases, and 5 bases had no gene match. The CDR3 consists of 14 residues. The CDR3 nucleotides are TGCAGTGCTCGTGGACTAGCGGCTTCCTACGAGCAGTACTTC. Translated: CSARGLAASYEQYF.